The 3 T cell receptor beta chains given below trace back to one sample, sequenced in a study of T-cell memory formation after mild COVID-19. One entry per CDR3 protein results from TCRdb running MiXCR on the 5' RACE reads. Among about 620,000 distinct CDR3 sequences listed, roughly 17% were seen once. The specimen sequenced was PBMCs or a T cell subset sorted from them (not recorded which). Receptors were obtained from an adult woman who had mild COVID-19 (a few samples of this study predate the infection). Cell type and time point are not known.

This clonotype was counted a few times. The chain carries TRBV29-1 and TRBJ2-7, with D tentatively TRBD1 (5 bases). Germline V gene data show CDR1 as SQVTM and CDR2 as ANQGSEA. Trimming took 2 bases from V and 3 from J, leaving 11 bases between them. The CDR3 totals 13 residues. The CDR3 sequence is CSVESPGYYEQYF. The CDR3 region has the DNA TGCAGCGTTGAATCTCCAGGGTACTACGAGCAGTACTTC.

The J gene is TRBJ2-3, the V gene TRBV7-9; D gene ambiguous. V gave up 0 bases and J gave up 2 bases, with 9 bases separating them. The germline CDR1 and CDR2 sequences are SEHNR and FQNEAQ (reference sequence). This CDR3 is built from 15 residues. The CDR3 region has the DNA TGTGCCAGCAGCTTAGCCCGATATACCACAGATACGCAGTATTTT. Translated, it gives CASSLARYTTDTQYF.

The chain couples TRBV2 to TRBJ1-2; 9 bases are a match to TRBD1. The CDR3 runs 16 residues. V shed 5 bases and J 7 bases; nucleotides not matched to a gene: 14. The germline gives CDR1 SNHLY, CDR2 FYNNEI. CDR3 bases: TGTGCCAGCAGTCAAATACCGACAGGGGGTATTAGTGGCTACACCTTC. Residues: CASSQIPTGGISGYTF.